This passage covers 13 T cell receptor beta chains from one sample sequenced in a study of post-analysis software for immune sequencing data. General study results and limits: TRBV segments more frequent in patients than in controls numbered roughly 5 and included TRBV5-6, TRBV5-1 and TRBV20-1.

Their antigen targets remain unknown. Unique molecular identifiers were carried by the TCR beta cDNA libraries. TCRdb reprocessed the PCR reads via MiXCR and lists one record per CDR3 protein. The sample records about 500,000 distinct CDR3 sequences, under 55% being singletons. The sequenced material came from blood. Receptors were obtained from a girl under 18 with multiple sclerosis.

This clonotype was seen only a few times. The chain carries TRBV4-2 and TRBJ2-1, with 8 nucleotides matching TRBD2. The CDR3 contains 17 residues. With V trimmed by 1 base and J by 3 bases, 8 bases remained unmatched. CDR1 is LGHNA and CDR2 is YNFKEQ in the germline V gene. The chain's CDR3 is CASSQVGAAGVYNEQFF. The DNA of the CDR3 is TGTGCCAGCAGCCAAGTAGGGGCAGCGGGGGTCTACAATGAGCAGTTCTTC.

The chain uses TRBV6-2 or TRBV6-3 and TRBJ2-7, with D unresolved. The germline V gene encodes CDR1 MNHEY and CDR2 SVGEGT. V was pared by 5 bases and J by 4 bases, with 12 bases between. The CDR3 has 13 amino acids. The CDR3 loop reads CASSVLPGYEQYF. In DNA form, the CDR3 reads TGTGCCAGCAGTGTCCTACCTGGGTACGAGCAGTACTTC.

V gene TRBV29-1 combines with J gene TRBJ2-7; D remains ambiguous. Trimming removed 3 bases from V and 7 bases from J, with 10 bases in between. In germline, CDR1 is SQVTM, CDR2 ANQGSEA. The CDR3 is 11 amino acids. The DNA of the CDR3 is TGCAGCGTTGACATCGTTTGGGAGCAGTACTTC. Its protein is CSVDIVWEQYF.

The rearrangement links TRBV6-5 to TRBJ1-2; D is unclear. Germline V gene lookup returns CDR1 MNHEY and CDR2 SVGAGI. The V end was cut by 6 bases, the J end by 1 base, with 15 bases between. The CDR3 has 15 residues. In DNA form, the CDR3 reads TGTGCCAGCAGCCCTAAATCGGGCATTAACTATGGCTACACCTTC. Its protein product is CASSPKSGINYGYTF.

DNA of the CDR3: TGCAGCGTTGCGTACACTGAAGCTTTCTTT. Translated, it gives CSVAYTEAFF. The J gene is TRBJ1-1, the V gene TRBV29-1; no definite D call. The CDR3 covers 10 residues. CDR1 and CDR2 (germline): SQVTM, ANQGSEA. With 4 bases removed from V and 3 bases from J, the gap between germline ends came to 3 bases.

This clonotype was seen only a few times. The gene calls are TRBV7-9 and TRBJ2-7; D possibly uses TRBD1 or TRBD2 (5 bases each). The ends were cut back, 3 bases at V and 1 base at J, with 13 bases in the middle. This CDR3 has 15 residues. The germline V gene has CDR1 SEHNR and CDR2 FQNEAQ (reference sequence). Written as DNA, the CDR3 is TGTGCCAGCAGCTTGTACCGGGACGGTTCCTACGAGCAGTACTTC. It encodes CASSLYRDGSYEQYF.

This chain connects TRBV19 to TRBJ2-7; 11 bases line up with TRBD2. The DNA matches TRBJ2-5 better at its end, which makes the J call doubtful. CDR1 and CDR2 (germline): LNHDA, SQIVND (reference sequence). The CDR3 consists of 21 residues. DNA of the CDR3: TGTGCCAGTAGTCAAATCCCCTATAGCGGGAGGGCCGGTACCCAAGAAAAGACCCAGTACTTC. Residues: CASSQIPYSGRAGTQEKTQYF.

The chain is built from TRBV24-1 and TRBJ2-5; 11 bases match TRBD1. Trimming at V came to 3 bases and at J to 5 bases, leaving 7 bases not matched to a gene. The germline gives CDR1 KGHDR, CDR2 SFDVKD. This CDR3 contains 16 residues. CDR3 sequence (DNA): TGTGCCACCAGTGATCAAAGGACAGGGGGCTTTGAGACCCAGTACTTC. Translated, it gives CATSDQRTGGFETQYF.

This chain joins TRBV12-3 or TRBV12-4 and TRBJ1-5; 7 positions agree with TRBD1. The trim removed 6 bases at V and 2 bases at J, leaving 4 bases unmatched. The CDR3 is made up of 14 amino acids. The CDR3 DNA reads TGTGCCAGCAGCTATACAGGGGGCAATCAGCCCCAGCATTTT. Encoded protein: CASSYTGGNQPQHF.

This chain joins TRBV10-3 and TRBJ1-6; D is uncertain. The CDR3 length is 14 residues. Germline V gene sequence: CDR1 ENHRY, CDR2 SYGVKD. Trimming took 3 bases from V and 10 from J, leaving 13 bases between them. The CDR3 bases are TGTGCCATCAGTGAATCAGTCGTTCGGTCACCCCTCCACTTT. Amino acids: CAISESVVRSPLHF.

The rearrangement joins TRBV10-3 to TRBJ2-5; tentatively, D is TRBD2 (5 bases). V was pared by 6 bases and J by 11 bases, with 19 bases between. Germline V gene data show CDR1 as ENHRY and CDR2 as SYGVKD. The CDR3 consists of 13 residues. The CDR3 loop is CAIRRPGSERQYF. The CDR3, as DNA: TGTGCCATCAGGCGTCCCGGGTCCGAGCGGCAGTACTTC.

The chain carries TRBV29-1 and TRBJ2-7; the D gene is possibly TRBD1 (5 bases). The germline V gene has CDR1 SQVTM and CDR2 ANQGSEA. This CDR3 is 12 amino acids long. The V and J ends lost 5 bases and 2 bases respectively, with 10 bases between them. The CDR3 protein is CSVLGHTYEQYF. In DNA, the CDR3 is TGCAGCGTTCTGGGGCACACCTACGAGCAGTACTTC.

The V gene is TRBV7-8, the J gene TRBJ1-1, with D perhaps matching TRBD1 (6 bases). Trimming removed 5 bases at V and 6 bases at J, with 7 bases between. CDR3 size: 11 residues. Per the germline V gene, CDR1 is SGHVS and CDR2 is FQNEAQ. The CDR3 protein is CASSRTAEAFF. The CDR3 region has the DNA TGTGCCAGCAGCCGGACAGCTGAAGCTTTCTTT.